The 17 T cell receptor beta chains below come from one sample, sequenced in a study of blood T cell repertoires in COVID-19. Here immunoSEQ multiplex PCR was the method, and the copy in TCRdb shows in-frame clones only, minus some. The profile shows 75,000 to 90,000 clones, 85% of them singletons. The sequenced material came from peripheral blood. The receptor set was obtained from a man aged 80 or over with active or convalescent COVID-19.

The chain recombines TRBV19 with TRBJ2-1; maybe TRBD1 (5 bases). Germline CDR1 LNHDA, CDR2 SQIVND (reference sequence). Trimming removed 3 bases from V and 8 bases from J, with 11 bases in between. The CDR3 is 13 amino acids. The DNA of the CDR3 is TGTGCCAGTAGTATTCAGGGCGGTTATGAGCAGTTCTTC. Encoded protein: CASSIQGGYEQFF.

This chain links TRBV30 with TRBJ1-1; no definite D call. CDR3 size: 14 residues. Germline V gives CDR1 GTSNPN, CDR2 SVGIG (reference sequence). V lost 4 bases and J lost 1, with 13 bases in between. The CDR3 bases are TGTGCCTGGAACCTAAACCGGGGGAACACTGAAGCTTTCTTT. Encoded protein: CAWNLNRGNTEAFF.

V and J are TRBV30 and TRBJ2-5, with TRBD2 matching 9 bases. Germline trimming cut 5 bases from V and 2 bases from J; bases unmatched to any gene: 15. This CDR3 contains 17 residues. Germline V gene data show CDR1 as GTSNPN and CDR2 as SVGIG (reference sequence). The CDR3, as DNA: TGTGCCTGGGGGGCGGGATTTGGCGGGAGGGTACAAGAGACCCAGTACTTC. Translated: CAWGAGFGGRVQETQYF.

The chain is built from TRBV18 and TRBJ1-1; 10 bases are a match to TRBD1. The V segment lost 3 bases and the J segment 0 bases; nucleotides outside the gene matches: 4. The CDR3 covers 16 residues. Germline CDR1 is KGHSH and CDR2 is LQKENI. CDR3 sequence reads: CASSPGQGTMNTEAFF. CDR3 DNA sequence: TGTGCCAGCTCACCGGGACAGGGGACTATGAACACTGAAGCTTTCTTT.

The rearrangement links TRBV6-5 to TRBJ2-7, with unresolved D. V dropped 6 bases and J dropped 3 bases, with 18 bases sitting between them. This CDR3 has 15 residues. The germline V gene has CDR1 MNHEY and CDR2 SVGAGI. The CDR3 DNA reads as TGTGCCAGCAGCTATCGTCACCACGGTCGCTACGAGCAGTACGTC. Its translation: CASSYRHHGRYEQYV.

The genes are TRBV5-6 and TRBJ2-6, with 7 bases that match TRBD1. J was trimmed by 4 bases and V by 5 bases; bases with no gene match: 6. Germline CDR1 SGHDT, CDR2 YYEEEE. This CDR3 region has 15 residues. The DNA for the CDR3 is TGTGCCAGCAGGGAAACAGGGGCCGGGGCCAACGTCCTGACTTTC. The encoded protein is CASRETGAGANVLTF. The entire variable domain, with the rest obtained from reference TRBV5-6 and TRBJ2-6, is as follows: DAGVTQSPTHLIKTRGQQVTLRCSPKSGHDTVSWYQQALGQGPQFIFQYYEEEERQRGNFPDRFSGHQFPNYSSELNVNALLLGDSALYLCASRETGAGANVLTFGAGSRLTVL.

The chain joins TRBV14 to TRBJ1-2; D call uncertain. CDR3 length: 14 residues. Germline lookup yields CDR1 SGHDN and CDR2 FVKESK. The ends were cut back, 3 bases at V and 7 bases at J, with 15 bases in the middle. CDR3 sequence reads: CASSQSGRGGGYTF. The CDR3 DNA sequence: TGTGCCAGCAGCCAGTCCGGGAGAGGCGGTGGCTACACCTTC.

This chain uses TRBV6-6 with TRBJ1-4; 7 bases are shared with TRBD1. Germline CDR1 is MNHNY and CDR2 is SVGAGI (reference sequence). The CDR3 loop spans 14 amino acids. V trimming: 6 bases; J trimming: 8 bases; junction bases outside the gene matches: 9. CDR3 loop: CASRLAGQMEKLFF. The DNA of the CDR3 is TGTGCCAGCAGGCTGGCGGGACAGATGGAAAAACTGTTTTTT.

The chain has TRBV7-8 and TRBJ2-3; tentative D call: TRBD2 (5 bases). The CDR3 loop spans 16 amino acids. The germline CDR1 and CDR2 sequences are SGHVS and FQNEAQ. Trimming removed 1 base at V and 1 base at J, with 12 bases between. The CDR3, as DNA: TGTGCCAGCAGCTTAGGGGTCGGGGTAGGCACAGATACGCAGTATTTT. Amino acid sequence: CASSLGVGVGTDTQYF.

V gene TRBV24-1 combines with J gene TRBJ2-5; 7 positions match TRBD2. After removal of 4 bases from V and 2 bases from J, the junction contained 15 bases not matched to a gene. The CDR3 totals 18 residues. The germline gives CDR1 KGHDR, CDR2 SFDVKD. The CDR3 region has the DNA TGTGCCACCAGTGACCCCCGGGGTGGGGGAGGGGAACAAGAGACCCAGTACTTC. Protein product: CATSDPRGGGGEQETQYF.

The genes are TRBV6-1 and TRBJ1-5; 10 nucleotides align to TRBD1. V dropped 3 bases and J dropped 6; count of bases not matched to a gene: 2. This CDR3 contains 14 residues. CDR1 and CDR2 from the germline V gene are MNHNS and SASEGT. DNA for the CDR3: TGTGCCAGCAGTGAGACAGGGGGCAGTCAGCCCCAGCATTTT. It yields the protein CASSETGGSQPQHF.

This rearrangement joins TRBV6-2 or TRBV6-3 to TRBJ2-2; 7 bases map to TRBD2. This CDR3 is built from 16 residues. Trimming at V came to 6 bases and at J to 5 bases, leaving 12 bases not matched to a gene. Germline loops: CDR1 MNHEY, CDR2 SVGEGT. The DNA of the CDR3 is TGTGCCAGCAGCCCCCCAGCGGGAATCGGTACCGGGGAGCTGTTTTTT. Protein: CASSPPAGIGTGELFF.

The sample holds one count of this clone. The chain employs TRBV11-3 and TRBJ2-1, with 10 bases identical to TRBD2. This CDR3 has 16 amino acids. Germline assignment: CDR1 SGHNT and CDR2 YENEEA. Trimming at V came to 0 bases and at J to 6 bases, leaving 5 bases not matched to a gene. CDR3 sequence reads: CASSLDSLAGSNEQFF. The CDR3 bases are TGTGCCAGCAGCTTAGATTCACTAGCGGGAAGCAATGAGCAGTTCTTC.

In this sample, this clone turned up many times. CDR3 amino acids: CASSEASHHNQPQHF. CDR3 coding DNA: TGTGCCAGCAGTGAAGCGTCACACCACAATCAGCCCCAGCATTTT. The chain couples TRBV6-1 to TRBJ1-5; D is unresolved. The CDR3 extends over 15 amino acids. CDR1 and CDR2 from the germline V gene are MNHNS and SASEGT. V gave up 0 bases and J gave up 3 bases, with 9 bases separating them.

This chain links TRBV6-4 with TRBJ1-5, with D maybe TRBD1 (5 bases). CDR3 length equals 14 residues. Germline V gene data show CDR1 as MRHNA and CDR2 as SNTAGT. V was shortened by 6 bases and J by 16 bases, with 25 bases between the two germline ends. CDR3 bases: TGTGCCAGCAGACGGCTTCACTTCAGGGTCCGTTTCCATTTT. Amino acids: CASRRLHFRVRFHF.

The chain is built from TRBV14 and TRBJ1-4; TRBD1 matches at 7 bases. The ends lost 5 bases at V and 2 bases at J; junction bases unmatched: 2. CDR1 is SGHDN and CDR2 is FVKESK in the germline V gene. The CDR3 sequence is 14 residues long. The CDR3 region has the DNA TGTGCCAGCAGCGCGGACAGGACTAATGAAAAACTGTTTTTT. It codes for CASSADRTNEKLFF.

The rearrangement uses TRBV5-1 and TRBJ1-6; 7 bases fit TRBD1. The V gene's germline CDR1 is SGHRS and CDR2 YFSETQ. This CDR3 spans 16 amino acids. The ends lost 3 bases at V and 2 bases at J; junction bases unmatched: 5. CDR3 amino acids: CASSSNQGAYNSPLHF. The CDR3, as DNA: TGCGCCAGCAGCTCCAACCAGGGGGCCTATAATTCACCCCTCCACTTT.